These T cell receptor beta chains were read from a single sample in a study of blood T cell repertoires in COVID-19. Here immunoSEQ multiplex PCR was the method, and the copy in TCRdb shows in-frame clones only, minus some. The sample yields about 320,000 clones, around 90% seen once. The sample taken for sequencing was PBMCs or T cells enriched from blood (not recorded which). The receptor source for this set is a man between 60 and 70 years old who had recovered from COVID-19. The CDR3 runs from the conserved cysteine through the conserved F or W. The order of the fields is J gene, clone size, V gene, D gene, CDR3 protein, CDR3 DNA. The D gene is left open where the match is weak. Where a row states a size, it is once, few, many or the class of an expanded clone; other rows omit it.

J: TRBJ2-7; size: .; V: TRBV7-3; D: .; CDR3: CASSLSSPGSYEQYF; DNA: TGTGCCAGCAGCTTAAGCTCACCGGGTTCCTACGAGCAGTACTTC
J: TRBJ1-5; size: .; V: TRBV19; D: .; CDR3: CASSSTNLNQPQHF; DNA: TGTGCCAGTAGTTCGACAAACTTGAATCAGCCCCAGCATTTT
J: TRBJ2-5; size: .; V: TRBV10-3; D: TRBD2; CDR3: CAISLGGGQETQYF; DNA: TGTGCCATCTCCCTCGGGGGGGGACAAGAGACCCAGTACTTC
J: TRBJ2-2; size: .; V: TRBV5-1; D: TRBD2; CDR3: CASSLVTGGAGELFF; DNA: TGCGCCAGCAGCTTGGTTACGGGGGGAGCCGGGGAGCTGTTTTTT
J: TRBJ2-1; size: .; V: TRBV28; D: TRBD2; CDR3: CASTSPRAGVYNEQFF; DNA: TGTGCCAGCACCTCCCCTAGGGCGGGGGTATACAATGAGCAGTTCTTC
J: TRBJ2-1; size: .; V: TRBV2; D: TRBD2; CDR3: CASNLAGGEGDEQFF; DNA: TGTGCCAGCAACCTAGCGGGAGGGGAAGGAGATGAGCAGTTCTTC
J: TRBJ2-2; size: few; V: TRBV7-9; D: TRBD1; CDR3: CASSLDRGRTGELFF; DNA: TGTGCCAGCAGCTTAGACAGGGGGCGGACCGGGGAGCTGTTTTTT
J: TRBJ2-2; size: .; V: TRBV3-1/TRBV3-2; D: .; CDR3: CASSQDSGSRTGELFF; DNA: TGTGCCAGCAGCCAAGATTCGGGTTCACGGACCGGGGAGCTGTTTTTT
J: TRBJ1-5; size: once; V: TRBV6-1; D: .; CDR3: CASSEVGPQHF; DNA: TGTGCCAGCAGTGAAGTCGGGCCCCAGCATTTT
J: TRBJ2-3; size: .; V: TRBV2; D: TRBD2; CDR3: CASSELRTSGTTDTQYF; DNA: TGTGCCAGCAGTGAATTGCGGACTAGCGGGACCACAGATACGCAGTATTTT
J: TRBJ1-1; size: .; V: TRBV5-1; D: TRBD1; CDR3: CASSHGQGTEAFF; DNA: TGCGCCAGCAGCCATGGACAGGGCACTGAAGCTTTCTTT
J: TRBJ2-7; size: once; V: TRBV7-2; D: TRBD1; CDR3: CASSSWDRGSDEQYF; DNA: TGTGCCAGCAGCTCATGGGACAGGGGGTCCGACGAGCAGTACTTC
J: TRBJ2-7; size: .; V: TRBV9; D: TRBD2; CDR3: CASSVVGGTGAEQYF; DNA: TGTGCCAGCAGCGTAGTGGGAGGGACGGGCGCGGAGCAGTACTTC
J: TRBJ2-2; size: .; V: TRBV2; D: .; CDR3: CASSDGYSANTGELFF; DNA: TGTGCCAGCAGTGACGGTTATAGCGCGAACACCGGGGAGCTGTTTTTT
J: TRBJ2-7; size: .; V: TRBV11-1; D: .; CDR3: CASSLYRQGEQYF; DNA: TGTGCCAGCAGCTTATATCGGCAGGGCGAGCAGTACTTC
J: TRBJ2-1; size: .; V: TRBV5-1; D: .; CDR3: CASSPQGTDNEQFF; DNA: TGCGCCAGCAGCCCCCAGGGCACCGACAATGAGCAGTTCTTC
J: TRBJ1-5; size: .; V: TRBV6-4; D: .; CDR3: CATPQELERSNQPQHF; DNA: TGTGCCACCCCGCAAGAGCTGGAGAGGAGCAATCAGCCCCAGCATTTT
J: TRBJ1-1; size: .; V: TRBV3-1/TRBV3-2; D: TRBD1; CDR3: CASSQDWTGLNTEAFF; DNA: TGTGCCAGCAGCCAAGACTGGACAGGGCTGAACACTGAAGCTTTCTTT
J: TRBJ1-2; size: .; V: TRBV7-2; D: TRBD1; CDR3: CASSLVTGDYGYTF; DNA: TGTGCCAGCAGCTTAGTCACAGGGGACTATGGCTACACCTTC
J: TRBJ1-1; size: few; V: TRBV7-2; D: TRBD1; CDR3: CASSRWDSRLSTEAFF; DNA: TGTGCCAGCAGCCGCTGGGACAGCAGATTGAGCACTGAAGCTTTCTTT
J: TRBJ1-2; size: .; V: TRBV7-9; D: .; CDR3: CASSLSAAFPWGYTF; DNA: TGTGCCAGCAGCTTGTCCGCGGCCTTCCCGTGGGGCTACACCTTC
J: TRBJ2-7; size: .; V: TRBV14; D: TRBD1; CDR3: CASSHGPGQGYYEQYF; DNA: TGTGCCAGCAGCCATGGCCCGGGACAGGGATACTACGAGCAGTACTTC
J: TRBJ2-1; size: once; V: TRBV12-5; D: TRBD1; CDR3: CASGLAGQGDEQFF; DNA: TGTGCTAGTGGTTTAGCGGGACAGGGGGATGAGCAGTTCTTC
J: TRBJ2-7; size: .; V: TRBV9; D: .; CDR3: CASSAGSPTEQYF; DNA: TGTGCCAGCAGCGCGGGATCTCCTACGGAGCAGTACTTC
J: TRBJ1-1; size: once; V: TRBV19; D: .; CDR3: CASSMRGGGAEAFF; DNA: TGTGCCAGTAGTATGAGAGGCGGAGGGGCTGAAGCTTTCTTT
J: TRBJ2-7; size: .; V: TRBV18; D: .; CDR3: CASSLQRQSYEQYF; DNA: TGTGCCAGCTCACTCCAGCGACAGTCTTACGAGCAGTACTTC
J: TRBJ2-3; size: .; V: TRBV29-1; D: .; CDR3: CSVCRALGSHTQYF; DNA: TGCAGCGTCTGCCGAGCGCTAGGAAGTCATACGCAGTATTTT
J: TRBJ1-5; size: .; V: TRBV7-9; D: TRBD1; CDR3: CASSLFGQGAFKEPQHF; DNA: TGTGCCAGCAGCTTATTCGGGCAGGGGGCATTTAAGGAGCCCCAGCATTTT
J: TRBJ1-2; size: .; V: TRBV2; D: .; CDR3: CASLLEIYMGYTF; DNA: TGTGCCAGCCTACTAGAAATATATATGGGCTACACCTTC
J: TRBJ2-7; size: .; V: TRBV7-3; D: .; CDR3: CASSRTGGPYEQYF; DNA: TGTGCCAGTTCACGGACCGGGGGACCCTACGAGCAGTACTTC
J: TRBJ1-5; size: .; V: TRBV6-1; D: .; CDR3: CASSEEETGLRPQHF; DNA: TGTGCCAGCAGTGAGGAGGAAACGGGCCTTCGGCCCCAGCATTTT
J: TRBJ2-1; size: .; V: TRBV4-2; D: TRBD2; CDR3: CASSQDYAGVLHNEQFF; DNA: TGTGCCAGCAGCCAAGATTATGCGGGAGTATTGCACAATGAGCAGTTCTTC
J: TRBJ1-6; size: .; V: TRBV5-4; D: .; CDR3: CASTTSGRKASPLHF; DNA: TGTGCCAGCACCACCTCGGGAAGAAAGGCTTCACCCCTCCACTTT
J: TRBJ2-3; size: .; V: TRBV7-2; D: .; CDR3: CASSLASGGLADTQYF; DNA: TGTGCCAGCAGCTTAGCTTCAGGGGGGTTGGCGGATACGCAGTATTTT
J: TRBJ2-3; size: .; V: TRBV5-1; D: .; CDR3: CASSLGLDTQYF; DNA: TGCGCCAGCAGCTTGGGGCTGGATACGCAGTATTTT
J: TRBJ2-7; size: .; V: TRBV6-5; D: .; CDR3: CASSYSLDSSTHEQYF; DNA: TGTGCCAGCAGTTACTCTCTCGATAGCAGTACCCACGAGCAGTACTTC
J: TRBJ2-3; size: .; V: TRBV7-2; D: .; CDR3: CASSLKRVASASTDTQYF; DNA: TGTGCCAGCAGCTTAAAACGGGTTGCTAGCGCCTCTACAGATACGCAGTATTTT
J: TRBJ2-4; size: .; V: TRBV7-3; D: .; CDR3: CASSLQPGENIQYF; DNA: TGTGCCAGCAGCTTACAGCCGGGGGAAAACATTCAGTACTTC
J: TRBJ2-7; size: .; V: TRBV5-1; D: TRBD2; CDR3: CASSPSGNYEQYF; DNA: TGCGCCAGCAGCCCTAGCGGGAACTACGAGCAGTACTTC
J: TRBJ2-1; size: .; V: TRBV9; D: .; CDR3: CASSGSGERSNEQFF; DNA: TGTGCCAGCAGCGGCTCAGGGGAGCGATCCAATGAGCAGTTCTTC
J: TRBJ1-2; size: .; V: TRBV7-2; D: TRBD1; CDR3: CASSPRWRTGEGGYTF; DNA: TGTGCCAGCAGCCCCCGGTGGAGGACAGGGGAGGGTGGCTACACCTTC
J: TRBJ2-3; size: .; V: TRBV10-2; D: TRBD2; CDR3: CASRGAPAGEGTDTQYF; DNA: TGCGCCAGCAGAGGGGCCCCCGCGGGAGAGGGCACAGATACGCAGTATTTT
J: TRBJ1-2; size: .; V: TRBV28; D: .; CDR3: CASSPDLEGDRGYTF; DNA: TGTGCCAGCAGCCCCGACCTGGAGGGCGATAGAGGCTACACCTTC
J: TRBJ2-2; size: .; V: TRBV7-9; D: .; CDR3: CASSLIATGELFF; DNA: TGTGCCAGCAGCTTAATAGCAACCGGGGAGCTGTTTTTT
J: TRBJ1-6; size: .; V: TRBV21-1; D: .; CDR3: CASSKASGGQGHNSPLHF; DNA: TGTGCCAGCAGCAAAGCATCGGGGGGACAGGGACATAATTCACCCCTCCACTTT
J: TRBJ1-2; size: .; V: TRBV28; D: TRBD1; CDR3: CASSPRDRVVRYTF; DNA: TGTGCCAGCAGTCCCCGCGACAGGGTGGTGCGCTACACCTTC
J: TRBJ1-4; size: .; V: TRBV4-1; D: .; CDR3: CASSQAPRQNEKLFF; DNA: TGCGCCAGCAGCCAAGCACCGAGACAAAATGAAAAACTGTTTTTT
J: TRBJ2-5; size: .; V: TRBV27; D: TRBD2; CDR3: CASSPQEAGFQETQYF; DNA: TGTGCCAGCAGCCCTCAGGAAGCGGGGTTTCAAGAGACCCAGTACTTC
J: TRBJ2-6; size: .; V: TRBV2; D: TRBD1; CDR3: CASSQDRAPGANVLTF; DNA: TGTGCCAGCAGTCAAGACAGGGCCCCTGGGGCCAACGTCCTGACTTTC
J: TRBJ2-3; size: .; V: TRBV7-9; D: .; CDR3: CASGGSGADTQYF; DNA: TGTGCCAGTGGGGGGTCTGGGGCAGATACGCAGTATTTT
J: TRBJ2-1; size: .; V: TRBV9; D: TRBD1; CDR3: CASSVGTGGLYNEQFF; DNA: TGTGCCAGCAGCGTAGGGACAGGGGGCCTATACAATGAGCAGTTCTTC
J: TRBJ2-2; size: .; V: TRBV5-6; D: TRBD1; CDR3: CASRWGQPNTGELFF; DNA: TGTGCCAGCAGGTGGGGACAGCCGAACACCGGGGAGCTGTTTTTT
J: TRBJ1-5; size: .; V: TRBV5-8; D: .; CDR3: CASSLTGGSNQPQHF; DNA: TGTGCCAGCAGCTTGACCGGGGGGAGCAATCAGCCCCAGCATTTT
J: TRBJ2-1; size: .; V: TRBV5-1; D: TRBD2; CDR3: CASSPLGGGSGSSYNEQFF; DNA: TGCGCCAGCAGCCCCTTGGGAGGAGGGAGCGGGAGCTCCTACAATGAGCAGTTCTTC
J: TRBJ2-3; size: .; V: TRBV28; D: TRBD1; CDR3: CASSLGTVGTDTQYF; DNA: TGTGCCAGCAGTCTCGGGACAGTTGGCACAGATACGCAGTATTTT
J: TRBJ1-4; size: .; V: TRBV7-7; D: .; CDR3: CASRIEPSSSEKLFF; DNA: TGTGCTAGCAGGATAGAGCCCTCCTCCTCCGAAAAACTGTTTTTT
J: TRBJ1-4; size: .; V: TRBV7-2; D: .; CDR3: CASSPGVGSPGLFF; DNA: TGTGCCAGCAGCCCAGGGGTCGGCTCCCCGGGACTGTTTTTT
J: TRBJ2-5; size: .; V: TRBV7-2; D: TRBD2; CDR3: CASSLSVAGGEETQYF; DNA: TGTGCCAGCAGCTTATCGGTAGCGGGAGGTGAAGAGACCCAGTACTTC
J: TRBJ2-5; size: .; V: TRBV7-2; D: .; CDR3: CASSVQSSAGQTQYF; DNA: TGTGCCAGCAGCGTTCAAAGCTCGGCGGGACAGACCCAGTACTTC
J: TRBJ1-4; size: .; V: TRBV18; D: .; CDR3: CASSPARDPQGPLFF; DNA: TGTGCCAGCTCACCTGCAAGAGACCCCCAGGGGCCCCTGTTTTTT